This TCR beta chain was observed in a study of blood T cell repertoires in COVID-19. For the study at large: COVID-19 samples collected from the United States, Italy and Spain covered acute and convalescent phases. PBMCs, B-cell-depleted T cells, or T cells were the source of the cDNA or gDNA that made up the material.

The CDR3 is 15 residues long. Trimming at V came to 2 bases and at J to 3 bases, leaving 6 bases not matched to a gene. Germline CDR1 KGHDR, CDR2 SFDVKD. Original data processing: The authors estimated nucleated cell counts from reference gene primer amplification. The protocol was immunoSEQ multiplex PCR, while the TCRdb copy is restricted to in-frame clones and leaves out a portion. The V and J calls and clone size are taken from that table; D and trimming were inferred from the DNA. The data hold around 170,000 clones, with about 89% observed a single time. The chain carries TRBV24-1 and TRBJ2-7; 7 bases are shared with TRBD1. The TCR was taken from a man between 18 and 29 years old who had recovered from COVID-19. Material: peripheral blood. CDR3: CATSDSQDRIYEQYF. DNA for the CDR3: TGTGCCACCAGTGATTCACAGGACAGGATCTACGAGCAGTACTTC.